The clone carrying this T cell receptor (beta chain) has a handful of counts. Its target is not known. TCRdb re-analysed the 5' RACE reads in MiXCR, keeping a single row per CDR3 protein. Here the sample spans about 320,000 distinct CDR3 sequences, approximately 15% being singletons. The source of the sample is a study of T-cell memory formation after mild COVID-19. General study findings and limits: Day 37-peaking second-wave clones had unconfirmed SARS-CoV-2 specificity.

The CDR3 totals 14 residues. The germline V gene has CDR1 SGDLS and CDR2 YYNGEE. V lost 3 bases and J 6 bases, leaving 13 bases between the germline ends. The clonotype comes from a man younger than 35 who had mild COVID-19 (a few samples of this study predate the infection). Cell type and time point are not known. J is TRBJ1-5 and V is TRBV9; the D is unclear. The material sequenced was PBMCs or a T cell subset sorted from them (not recorded which). CDR3 sequence: CASSAGSRAQPQHF. Written as DNA, the CDR3 is TGTGCCAGCAGCGCCGGATCAAGGGCTCAGCCCCAGCATTTT.